A selection of T cell receptor beta chains follows, all from one sample in a study of cytomegalovirus exposure and HLA in healthy donors. Profiled with immunoSEQ multiplex PCR; TCRdb holds only in-frame clones, not every one. The sample includes roughly 120,000 clones, about 80% of them seen just once. Sequencing used PBMCs. All receptors come from a woman aged 35 to 49 in good health and CMV-seropositive. CDR3s include the opening cysteine and the closing phenylalanine or tryptophan. Fields, in order: V gene, D gene, J gene, clone size, CDR3 protein, CDR3 DNA. A D gene is named only where the DNA matches it firmly. Clone size is stated in some rows and not others, as once, few, many or a class when expanded.

v_call: TRBV7-6
d_call: NA
j_call: TRBJ1-1
clone_size: NA
cdr3_aa: CASSLGLSRVGGTEAFF
cdr3_nt: TGTGCCAGCAGCTTAGGATTGTCCAGGGTCGGCGGCACTGAAGCTTTCTTT

v_call: TRBV27
d_call: TRBD1
j_call: TRBJ1-2
clone_size: NA
cdr3_aa: CASKGGPNYGYTF
cdr3_nt: TGTGCCAGCAAAGGGGGCCCGAACTATGGCTACACCTTC

v_call: TRBV18
d_call: TRBD1
j_call: TRBJ1-5
clone_size: NA
cdr3_aa: CASSPDRVGSQPQHF
cdr3_nt: TGTGCCAGCTCACCGGACAGGGTAGGGAGTCAGCCCCAGCATTTT

v_call: TRBV7-9
d_call: TRBD2
j_call: TRBJ2-7
clone_size: once
cdr3_aa: CASSPGTSAYEQYF
cdr3_nt: TGTGCCAGCAGCCCCGGGACTAGCGCCTACGAGCAGTACTTC

v_call: TRBV19
d_call: TRBD1
j_call: TRBJ1-2
clone_size: few
cdr3_aa: CASSMVGTAYGYTF
cdr3_nt: TGTGCCAGTAGTATGGTCGGGACAGCCTATGGCTACACCTTC

v_call: TRBV21-1
d_call: NA
j_call: TRBJ2-3
clone_size: NA
cdr3_aa: CASKRRVASGQSPSTDTQYF
cdr3_nt: TGTGCCAGCAAAAGAAGGGTCGCTAGCGGACAATCCCCTAGCACAGATACGCAGTATTTT

v_call: TRBV5-4
d_call: TRBD2
j_call: TRBJ2-5
clone_size: NA
cdr3_aa: CASSPGGQGERETQYF
cdr3_nt: TGTGCCAGCAGCCCGGGGGGGCAGGGTGAGCGCGAGACCCAGTACTTC

v_call: TRBV5-4
d_call: TRBD1
j_call: TRBJ1-1
clone_size: NA
cdr3_aa: CASSLARDRGRGAFF
cdr3_nt: TGTGCCAGCAGCTTGGCTCGGGACAGGGGGCGCGGGGCTTTCTTT

v_call: TRBV30
d_call: NA
j_call: TRBJ1-3
clone_size: NA
cdr3_aa: CAWSILQGSGNTIYF
cdr3_nt: TGTGCCTGGAGTATCCTACAGGGCTCTGGAAACACCATATATTTT

v_call: TRBV5-1
d_call: NA
j_call: TRBJ1-4
clone_size: NA
cdr3_aa: CASSLEQVSATNEKLFF
cdr3_nt: TGCGCCAGCAGCCTAGAACAGGTTAGTGCAACTAATGAAAAACTGTTTTTT

v_call: TRBV9
d_call: NA
j_call: TRBJ1-2
clone_size: NA
cdr3_aa: CASSESAASRGYTF
cdr3_nt: TGTGCCAGCAGCGAATCAGCCGCCTCGCGGGGCTACACCTTC

v_call: TRBV20-1
d_call: TRBD2
j_call: TRBJ2-1
clone_size: NA
cdr3_aa: CSARAGTREFF
cdr3_nt: TGCAGTGCTAGAGCCGGGACTAGGGAGTTCTTC

v_call: TRBV2
d_call: NA
j_call: TRBJ1-6
clone_size: NA
cdr3_aa: CASSGTENSPLHF
cdr3_nt: TGTGCCAGCAGTGGGACAGAGAATTCACCCCTCCACTTT

v_call: TRBV10-3
d_call: TRBD2
j_call: TRBJ2-5
clone_size: NA
cdr3_aa: CAISESIQRGGKETQYF
cdr3_nt: TGTGCCATCAGTGAGTCTATCCAGCGGGGGGGAAAAGAGACCCAGTACTTC

v_call: TRBV5-6
d_call: TRBD1
j_call: TRBJ1-4
clone_size: once
cdr3_aa: CASSKDRAGEKLFF
cdr3_nt: TGTGCCAGCAGCAAAGACAGGGCGGGGGAAAAACTGTTTTTT

v_call: TRBV18
d_call: TRBD2
j_call: TRBJ2-7
clone_size: NA
cdr3_aa: CASSPGTSGSYEQYF
cdr3_nt: TGTGCCAGCTCACCGGGGACTAGCGGGAGCTACGAGCAGTACTTC

v_call: TRBV5-1
d_call: NA
j_call: TRBJ2-3
clone_size: NA
cdr3_aa: CASSLTGQTTDTQYF
cdr3_nt: TGCGCCAGCAGCTTGACTGGACAGACCACAGATACGCAGTATTTT

v_call: TRBV5-6
d_call: TRBD2
j_call: TRBJ2-3
clone_size: NA
cdr3_aa: CASCLGGAWTDTQYF
cdr3_nt: TGTGCCAGCTGTCTCGGGGGGGCGTGGACAGATACGCAGTATTTT

v_call: TRBV7-6
d_call: NA
j_call: TRBJ1-3
clone_size: NA
cdr3_aa: CASSLGQGASGNTIYF
cdr3_nt: TGTGCCAGCAGCTTAGGGCAGGGTGCCTCTGGAAACACCATATATTTT

v_call: TRBV5-6
d_call: TRBD2
j_call: TRBJ2-7
clone_size: once
cdr3_aa: CASSRTSGRGEQYF
cdr3_nt: TGTGCCAGCAGCAGGACTAGCGGGAGGGGCGAGCAGTACTTC

v_call: TRBV5-1
d_call: TRBD2
j_call: TRBJ2-7
clone_size: NA
cdr3_aa: CASYSGREGEQYF
cdr3_nt: TGCGCCAGCTACTCGGGCCGGGAGGGCGAGCAGTACTTC

v_call: TRBV6-1
d_call: TRBD2
j_call: TRBJ2-1
clone_size: NA
cdr3_aa: CASSESLAGTYNEQFF
cdr3_nt: TGTGCCAGCAGTGAATCCCTAGCGGGGACATACAATGAGCAGTTCTTC

v_call: TRBV6-1
d_call: TRBD1
j_call: TRBJ1-6
clone_size: NA
cdr3_aa: CASTSRQGDSPLHF
cdr3_nt: TGTGCCAGCACATCGAGGCAGGGGGATTCACCCCTCCACTTT

v_call: TRBV5-4
d_call: TRBD2
j_call: TRBJ2-5
clone_size: NA
cdr3_aa: CASSRTSGGWETQYF
cdr3_nt: TGTGCCAGCAGCCGGACTAGCGGGGGGTGGGAGACCCAGTACTTC

v_call: TRBV11-2
d_call: NA
j_call: TRBJ1-1
clone_size: NA
cdr3_aa: CASSGGQIYEAFF
cdr3_nt: TGTGCCAGCAGCGGTGGACAGATTTATGAAGCTTTCTTT

v_call: TRBV11-2
d_call: TRBD1
j_call: TRBJ1-6
clone_size: NA
cdr3_aa: CASSLAGRGDSPLHF
cdr3_nt: TGTGCCAGCAGCTTAGCGGGCAGGGGGGATTCACCCCTCCACTTT

v_call: TRBV7-9
d_call: NA
j_call: TRBJ2-4
clone_size: NA
cdr3_aa: CASSTTWNLAKNIQYF
cdr3_nt: TGTGCCAGCAGCACTACCTGGAATTTAGCCAAAAACATTCAGTACTTC

v_call: TRBV27
d_call: NA
j_call: TRBJ2-3
clone_size: NA
cdr3_aa: CASSRRGDGTDTQYF
cdr3_nt: TGTGCCAGCTCCCGTCGGGGAGACGGCACAGATACGCAGTATTTT

v_call: TRBV7-2
d_call: NA
j_call: TRBJ2-1
clone_size: NA
cdr3_aa: CASNSPRRGKSNEQFF
cdr3_nt: TGTGCCAGCAACTCCCCACGCCGCGGGAAGAGTAATGAGCAGTTCTTC

v_call: TRBV30
d_call: NA
j_call: TRBJ1-2
clone_size: NA
cdr3_aa: CAWSVDRRSYGYTF
cdr3_nt: TGTGCCTGGAGTGTGGACAGACGGAGCTATGGCTACACCTTC

v_call: TRBV6-5
d_call: TRBD2
j_call: TRBJ2-7
clone_size: NA
cdr3_aa: CASSPGGRGQYF
cdr3_nt: TGTGCCAGCAGCCCCGGCGGGAGGGGTCAGTACTTC

v_call: TRBV27
d_call: TRBD1
j_call: TRBJ2-3
clone_size: NA
cdr3_aa: CASKMTGVGSTDTQYF
cdr3_nt: TGTGCCAGCAAGATGACAGGGGTTGGTAGCACAGATACGCAGTATTTT